Included here is one TCR beta chain sequence, with context. This clone's antigen is unknown. Base qualities are not at hand, and no much larger clone is one base apart. These data belong to a study of T cell changes during pregnancy in multiple sclerosis (dated by TCRdb to between 2018 and 2020). With respect to the entire study: The study examined how the T cell repertoire changed over the course of pregnancy in women with multiple sclerosis.

Per the germline V gene, SGHDN is the CDR1 and FVKESK is the CDR2. The CDR3, from cysteine to phenylalanine, totals 12 residues. Kept here is only the CDR3 DNA, which spans 36 bases and is read in frame from base 1. The V end loses 5 bases and the J end loses 6 bases, and a stretch of 9 bases separates them. Receptors were amplified or captured by the immunoSEQ multiplex PCR assay. Drawn from immuneACCESS, this table holds only the in-frame rearrangements with V and J called that TCRdb kept. Clones are partly lost; checked studies trace under half to an unresolved V gene and leave the rest unexplained. The sample table contains tens of thousands of clones; only one count was recorded for roughly 90% of them. The ten largest clones capture 8% to 9.5% of the sample.

The receptor chain draws on TRBV14 and TRBJ2-3; too little of a D gene remains to name it. The specimen was peripheral blood, collected after pregnancy. This TCR was recovered from a female donor in good health, enrolled as a control in a pregnancy study. This receptor carries the CDR3 CASSYTRDTQYF. The nucleotide sequence is given as TGTGCCAGCAGCTATACTCGGGATACGCAGTATTTT.